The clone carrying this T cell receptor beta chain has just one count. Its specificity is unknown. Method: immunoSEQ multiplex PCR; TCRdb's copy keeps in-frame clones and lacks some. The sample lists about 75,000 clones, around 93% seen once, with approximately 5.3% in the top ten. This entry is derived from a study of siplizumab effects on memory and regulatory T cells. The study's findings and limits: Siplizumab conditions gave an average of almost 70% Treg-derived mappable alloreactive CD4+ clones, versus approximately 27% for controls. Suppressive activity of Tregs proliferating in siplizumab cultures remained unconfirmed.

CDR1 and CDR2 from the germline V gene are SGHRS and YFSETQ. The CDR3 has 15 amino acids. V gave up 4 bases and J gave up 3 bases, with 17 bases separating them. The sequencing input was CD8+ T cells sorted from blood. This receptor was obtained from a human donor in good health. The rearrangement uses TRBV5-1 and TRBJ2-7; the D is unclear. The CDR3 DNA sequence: TGCGCCAGCAGCCCCCTCCGGACGGAGTTCTACGAGCAGTACTTC. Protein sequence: CASSPLRTEFYEQYF.